This TCR beta chain was sequenced during a study of CXCR3-negative and CXCR3-positive naive CD8 T cells. Study conclusions and caveats: In CXCR3-positive naive cells, the TRB CDR3s were more hydrophobic than in CXCR3-negative naive cells.

Germline lookup yields CDR1 LNHNV and CDR2 YYDKDF (reference sequence). CDR3 size: 15 residues. Through 5' RACE with UMI labels, the TRB cDNA libraries were prepared. TCRdb reanalyzed the 5' RACE reads and collapses them to one entry per CDR3 protein, without DNA. Here the sample table reports more than 80,000 distinct CDR3 sequences. Note on this clonotype: Its antigen remains unidentified.

The sequence was collected from a human donor in good health. Some clones in this sample may be carry-over from other donors' samples. This chain connects TRBV15 to TRBJ2-2; TCRdb's D gene call, TRBD2, goes unchecked for lack of DNA. The specimen sequenced was naive CXCR3+ CD8+ T cells from blood. Documented subset: CD45RO-CCR7+CD27+CD95- naive CD8+ T cells expressing CXCR3 (TNR3+). CDR3 sequence reads: CATSRERGGPGELFF.